These T cell receptor beta chains were read from a single sample in a study of neurological immune-mediated disorders. TCRdb reprocessed the 5' RACE reads via MiXCR and lists one record per CDR3 protein. The sample lists 77,000 or so distinct CDR3 sequences, roughly 9.5% seen once, with approximately 1.5% in the top ten. The sample consisted of PBMCs. These receptors came from a man aged 45 to 65 in good health. CDR3s include the opening cysteine and the closing phenylalanine or tryptophan. The D gene is left open where the match is weak. Size values are once, few and many counts, or a class for expanded clones, and some rows have none.

J	size	V	D	CDR3	DNA
TRBJ2-7	many	TRBV9	NA	CASNRGQPNVEQYF	TGTGCCAGCAACCGGGGCCAACCCAACGTCGAGCAGTACTTC
TRBJ1-5	many	TRBV5-1	NA	CASSLGEGVFQPQHF	TGCGCCAGCAGCTTGGGAGAGGGGGTATTTCAGCCCCAGCATTTT
TRBJ2-5	many	TRBV20-1	NA	CSAPLVFVGETQYF	TGCAGTGCTCCACTAGTGTTCGTAGGGGAGACCCAGTACTTC
TRBJ2-1	many	TRBV12-3/TRBV12-4	NA	CASSKSSGGIYNEQFF	TGTGCCAGCAGTAAGTCCAGCGGAGGGATTTACAATGAGCAGTTCTTC
TRBJ2-1	few	TRBV7-2	NA	CASSLVGGGASEQFF	TGTGCCAGCAGCTTAGTTGGGGGCGGAGCGAGTGAGCAGTTCTTC
TRBJ2-3	many	TRBV11-2	NA	CASSLSLDTQYF	TGTGCCAGCAGCTTATCCCTGGATACGCAGTATTTT
TRBJ2-1	many	TRBV5-1	TRBD1	CASSSTGIGDEQFF	TGCGCCAGCAGCTCGACAGGGATTGGGGATGAGCAGTTCTTC
TRBJ2-4	many	TRBV6-5	NA	CASSYTNRVAKNIQYF	TGTGCCAGCAGTTACACAAACAGGGTGGCCAAAAACATTCAGTACTTC
TRBJ2-5	few	TRBV14	TRBD1	CASSQIQGQETQYF	TGTGCCAGCAGCCAGATACAGGGGCAAGAGACCCAGTACTTC
TRBJ1-3	many	TRBV28	NA	CASYGPSGNTIYF	TGTGCCTCCTACGGGCCCTCTGGAAACACCATATATTTT
TRBJ1-2	many	TRBV12-3/TRBV12-4	NA	CASSRTAYGYTF	TGTGCCAGCAGTCGGACAGCCTATGGCTACACCTTC
TRBJ2-3	many	TRBV5-1	TRBD1	CASRSTGTASTDTQYF	TGCGCCAGCAGGTCGACCGGGACAGCTAGCACAGATACGCAGTATTTT
TRBJ1-2	NA	TRBV12-3/TRBV12-4	NA	CASSPTGQRYGYTF	TGTGCCAGCAGTCCGACTGGACAGCGTTATGGCTACACCTTC
TRBJ1-5	many	TRBV15	TRBD1	CATSRVGQGYQPQHF	TGTGCCACCAGCAGAGTTGGACAGGGTTATCAGCCCCAGCATTTT
TRBJ1-2	many	TRBV7-2	NA	CASSSGAWGAGYGYTF	TGTGCCAGCAGCTCTGGCGCCTGGGGCGCCGGCTATGGCTACACCTTC
TRBJ2-7	many	TRBV27	NA	CASSTLSGVGAYEQYF	TGTGCCAGCAGTACCCTTAGCGGAGTAGGGGCCTACGAGCAGTACTTC
TRBJ2-2	many	TRBV5-4	NA	CASSLGTISNTGELFF	TGTGCCAGCAGCTTGGGGACTATCTCGAACACCGGGGAGCTGTTTTTT
TRBJ2-3	many	TRBV2	TRBD2	CASSDPWPRASGETDTQYF	TGTGCCAGCAGTGACCCCTGGCCTCGGGCTAGCGGGGAAACAGATACGCAGTATTTT
TRBJ2-7	few	TRBV10-3	NA	CAISAQRNLYEQYF	TGTGCCATCAGTGCTCAGCGGAACTTATACGAGCAGTACTTC
TRBJ2-3	many	TRBV7-2	NA	CASSKGLRPDTQYF	TGTGCCAGCAGCAAAGGACTGAGGCCAGATACGCAGTATTTT
TRBJ2-5	many	TRBV5-5	NA	CASSLRLASETQYF	TGTGCCAGCAGCTTGCGGCTGGCCTCCGAGACCCAGTACTTC
TRBJ2-1	NA	TRBV5-1	NA	CASSLGVWGDEQFF	TGCGCCAGCAGCTTGGGAGTTTGGGGAGATGAGCAGTTCTTC
TRBJ2-1	NA	TRBV5-1	TRBD1	CASSARDRGQGEQFF	TGCGCCAGCAGCGCCCGGGACAGGGGGCAAGGTGAGCAGTTCTTC
TRBJ1-1	many	TRBV7-2	TRBD1	CASSSQGANTEAFF	TGTGCCAGCAGCTCCCAGGGGGCGAACACTGAAGCTTTCTTT
TRBJ2-7	many	TRBV6-5	NA	CASSYSGVGGEQYF	TGTGCCAGCAGTTACTCGGGGGTGGGGGGCGAGCAGTACTTC
TRBJ2-6	many	TRBV28	TRBD1	CASSFRGQGATGANVLTF	TGTGCCAGCAGTTTTCGAGGACAGGGGGCGACAGGGGCCAACGTCCTGACTTTC
TRBJ2-7	many	TRBV12-3/TRBV12-4	NA	CASSFARGYEQYF	TGTGCCAGCAGTTTTGCCAGGGGTTACGAGCAGTACTTC
TRBJ2-5	many	TRBV11-2	NA	CASSPSETQYF	TGTGCCAGCAGCCCATCGGAGACCCAGTACTTC
TRBJ2-1	many	TRBV24-1	TRBD1	CATSDPGTGNYNEQFF	TGTGCCACCAGTGACCCGGGGACAGGGAACTACAATGAGCAGTTCTTC
TRBJ2-1	many	TRBV2	TRBD2	CASSKTSGGKTGEQFF	TGTGCCAGCAGTAAGACTAGCGGGGGGAAGACGGGTGAGCAGTTCTTC
TRBJ1-6	many	TRBV4-2	NA	CASSLNGGIGDNSPLHF	TGTGCCAGCAGCCTAAACGGGGGGATCGGAGATAATTCACCCCTCCACTTT
TRBJ2-3	many	TRBV14	NA	CASDVGVGTDTQYF	TGTGCCAGCGACGTGGGGGTTGGAACAGATACGCAGTATTTT
TRBJ2-7	few	TRBV27	NA	CASSLLPGPLSYEQYF	TGTGCCAGCAGTTTATTACCCGGACCGCTCTCCTACGAGCAGTACTTC
TRBJ2-3	few	TRBV5-1	NA	CASSSVIGIADTQYF	TGCGCCAGCAGCTCGGTCATCGGGATCGCAGATACGCAGTATTTT
TRBJ2-7	many	TRBV5-1	NA	CASSLGASETYEQYF	TGCGCCAGCAGCTTGGGAGCTAGCGAGACCTACGAGCAGTACTTC